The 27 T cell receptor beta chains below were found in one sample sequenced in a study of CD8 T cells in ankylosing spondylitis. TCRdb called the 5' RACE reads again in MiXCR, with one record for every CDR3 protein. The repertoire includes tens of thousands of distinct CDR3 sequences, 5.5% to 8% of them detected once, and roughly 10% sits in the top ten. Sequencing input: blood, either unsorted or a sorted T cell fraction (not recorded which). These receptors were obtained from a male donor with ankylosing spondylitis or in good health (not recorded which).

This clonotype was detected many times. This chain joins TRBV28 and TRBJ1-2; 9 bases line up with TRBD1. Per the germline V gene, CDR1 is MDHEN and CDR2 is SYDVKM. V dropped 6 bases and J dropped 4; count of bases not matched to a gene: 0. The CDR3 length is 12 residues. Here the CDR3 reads CASRTGGYGYTF. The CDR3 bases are TGTGCCAGCAGGACAGGGGGCTATGGCTACACCTTC.

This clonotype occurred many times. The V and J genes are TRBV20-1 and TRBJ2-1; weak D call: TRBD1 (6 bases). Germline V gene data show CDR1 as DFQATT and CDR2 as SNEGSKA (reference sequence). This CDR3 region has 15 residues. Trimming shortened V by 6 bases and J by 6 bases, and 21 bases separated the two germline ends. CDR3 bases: TGCAGTGCCTCAAACCGGGACAAGAGGGCCAATGAGCAGTTCTTC. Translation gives CSASNRDKRANEQFF.

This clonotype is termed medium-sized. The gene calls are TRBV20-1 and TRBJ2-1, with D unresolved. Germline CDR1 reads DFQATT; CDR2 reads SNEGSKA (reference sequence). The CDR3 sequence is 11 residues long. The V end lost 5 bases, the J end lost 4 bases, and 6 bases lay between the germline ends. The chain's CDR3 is CSALTYNEQFF. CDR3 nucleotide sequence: TGCAGTGCTCTTACGTACAATGAGCAGTTCTTC.

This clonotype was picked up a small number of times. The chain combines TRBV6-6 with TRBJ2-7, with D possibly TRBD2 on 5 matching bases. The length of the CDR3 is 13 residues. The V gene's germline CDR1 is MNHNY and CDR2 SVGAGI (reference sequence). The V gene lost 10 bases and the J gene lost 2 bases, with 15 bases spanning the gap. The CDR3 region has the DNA TGTGCCACCAGCGTTGACTACGCCTACGAGCAGTACTTC. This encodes CATSVDYAYEQYF.

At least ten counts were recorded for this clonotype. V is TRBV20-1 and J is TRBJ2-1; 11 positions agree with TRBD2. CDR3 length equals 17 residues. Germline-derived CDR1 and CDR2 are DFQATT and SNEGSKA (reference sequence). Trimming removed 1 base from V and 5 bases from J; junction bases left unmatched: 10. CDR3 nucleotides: TGCAGTGCTAGAGGGTCTAGCGGGAGGTCAAGGGACAATGAGCAGTTCTTC. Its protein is CSARGSSGRSRDNEQFF.

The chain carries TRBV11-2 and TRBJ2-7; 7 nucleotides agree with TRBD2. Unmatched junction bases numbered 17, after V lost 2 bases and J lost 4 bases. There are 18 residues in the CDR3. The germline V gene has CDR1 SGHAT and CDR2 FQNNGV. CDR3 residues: CASSLWLLGGGPSYEQYF. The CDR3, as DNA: TGTGCCAGCAGCTTATGGTTATTAGGCGGGGGACCTAGTTACGAGCAGTACTTC.

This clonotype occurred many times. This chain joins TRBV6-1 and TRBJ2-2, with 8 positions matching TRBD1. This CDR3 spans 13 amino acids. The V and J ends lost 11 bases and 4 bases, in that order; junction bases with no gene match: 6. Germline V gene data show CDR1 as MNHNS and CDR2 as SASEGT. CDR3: CAGLDRATGELFF. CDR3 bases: TGTGCCGGATTGGACAGGGCCACCGGGGAGCTGTTTTTT.

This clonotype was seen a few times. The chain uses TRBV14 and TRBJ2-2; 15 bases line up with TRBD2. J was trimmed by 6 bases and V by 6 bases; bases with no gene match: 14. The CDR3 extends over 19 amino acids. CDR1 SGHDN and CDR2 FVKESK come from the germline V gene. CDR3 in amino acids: CASSHWTSGRVEPPGELFF. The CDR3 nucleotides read TGTGCCAGCAGTCATTGGACTAGCGGGAGGGTGGAACCACCCGGGGAGCTGTTTTTT.

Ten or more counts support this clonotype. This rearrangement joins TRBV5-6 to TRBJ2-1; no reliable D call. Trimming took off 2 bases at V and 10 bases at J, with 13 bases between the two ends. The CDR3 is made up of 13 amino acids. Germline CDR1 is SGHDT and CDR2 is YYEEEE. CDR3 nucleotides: TGTGCCAGCAGCTTTAGGGCCGGAAGGGAGCAGTTCTTC. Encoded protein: CASSFRAGREQFF. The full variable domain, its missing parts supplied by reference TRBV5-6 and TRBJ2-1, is DAGVTQSPTHLIKTRGQQVTLRCSPKSGHDTVSWYQQALGQGPQFIFQYYEEEERQRGNFPDRFSGHQFPNYSSELNVNALLLGDSALYLCASSFRAGREQFFGPGTRLTVL.

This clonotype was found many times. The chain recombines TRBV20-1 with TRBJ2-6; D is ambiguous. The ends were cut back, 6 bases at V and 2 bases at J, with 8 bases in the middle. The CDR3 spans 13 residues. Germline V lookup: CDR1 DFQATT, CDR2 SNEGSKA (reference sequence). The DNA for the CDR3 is TGCAGTGCCCATCCCCCTGGGGCCAACGTCCTGACTTTC. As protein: CSAHPPGANVLTF.

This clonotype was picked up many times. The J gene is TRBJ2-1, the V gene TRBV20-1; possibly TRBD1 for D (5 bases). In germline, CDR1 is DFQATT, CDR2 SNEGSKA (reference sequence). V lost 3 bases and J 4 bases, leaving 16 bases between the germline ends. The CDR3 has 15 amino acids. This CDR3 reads CSASGQGSDYNEQFF. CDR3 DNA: TGCAGTGCTAGCGGGCAGGGTAGTGATTACAATGAGCAGTTCTTC.

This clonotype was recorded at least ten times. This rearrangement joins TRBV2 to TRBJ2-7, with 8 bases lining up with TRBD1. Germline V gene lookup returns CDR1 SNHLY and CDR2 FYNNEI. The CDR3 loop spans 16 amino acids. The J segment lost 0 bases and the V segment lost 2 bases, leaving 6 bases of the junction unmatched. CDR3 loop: CASSESGTGLSYEQYF. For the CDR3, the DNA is TGTGCCAGCAGTGAATCCGGGACAGGCCTCTCCTACGAGCAGTACTTC.

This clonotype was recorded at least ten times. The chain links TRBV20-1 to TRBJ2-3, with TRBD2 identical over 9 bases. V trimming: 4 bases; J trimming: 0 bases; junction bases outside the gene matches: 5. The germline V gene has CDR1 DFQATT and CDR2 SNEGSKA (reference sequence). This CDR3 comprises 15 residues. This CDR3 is CSAITSGPSTDTQYF. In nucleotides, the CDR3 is TGCAGTGCTATTACTAGCGGGCCGAGCACAGATACGCAGTATTTT.

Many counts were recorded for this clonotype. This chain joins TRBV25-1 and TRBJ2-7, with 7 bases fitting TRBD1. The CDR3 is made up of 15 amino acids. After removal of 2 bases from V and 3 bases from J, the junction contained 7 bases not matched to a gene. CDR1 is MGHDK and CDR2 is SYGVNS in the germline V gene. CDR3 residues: CASSEGGQTGYEQYF. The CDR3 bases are TGTGCCAGCAGTGAAGGGGGACAGACGGGCTACGAGCAGTACTTC.

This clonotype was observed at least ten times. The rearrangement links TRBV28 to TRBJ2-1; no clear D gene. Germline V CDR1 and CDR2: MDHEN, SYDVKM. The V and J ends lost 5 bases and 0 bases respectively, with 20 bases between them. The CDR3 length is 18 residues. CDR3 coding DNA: TGTGCCAGCAGTGGCGCACCCCCACGGGCCAGCTCCTACAATGAGCAGTTCTTC. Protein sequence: CASSGAPPRASSYNEQFF.

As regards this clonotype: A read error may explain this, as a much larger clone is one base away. The CDR3 is CACCPGTAQVYSGNTIYF. The CDR3 coding sequence is TGTGCCTGCTGCCCCGGGACAGCGCAAGTATACTCTGGAAACACCATATATTTT. The chain joins TRBV3-2 to TRBJ1-3; TRBD1, as called in the table, went unchecked against the DNA. TRBV3-2 is labeled a pseudogene. The CDR3 sequence is 18 residues long.

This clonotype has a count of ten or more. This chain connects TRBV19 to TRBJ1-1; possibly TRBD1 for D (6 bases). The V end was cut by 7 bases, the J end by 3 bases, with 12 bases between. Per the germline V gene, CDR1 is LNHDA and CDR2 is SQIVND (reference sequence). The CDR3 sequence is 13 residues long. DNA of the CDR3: TGTGCCAGTACCTTTAACAGGGACACTGAAGCTTTCTTT. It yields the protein CASTFNRDTEAFF.

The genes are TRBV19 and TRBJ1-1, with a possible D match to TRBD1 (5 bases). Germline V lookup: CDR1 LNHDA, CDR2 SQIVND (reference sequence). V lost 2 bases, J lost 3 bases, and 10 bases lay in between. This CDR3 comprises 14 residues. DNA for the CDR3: TGTGCCAGTAGTATAAGGGGCCGGGACACTGAAGCTTTCTTT. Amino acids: CASSIRGRDTEAFF.

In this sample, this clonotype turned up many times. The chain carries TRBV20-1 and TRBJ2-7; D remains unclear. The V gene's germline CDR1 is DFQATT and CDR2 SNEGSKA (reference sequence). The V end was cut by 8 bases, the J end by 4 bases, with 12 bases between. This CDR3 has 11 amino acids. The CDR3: CSTANLYEQYF. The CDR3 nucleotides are TGCAGTACTGCGAACTTGTACGAGCAGTACTTC.

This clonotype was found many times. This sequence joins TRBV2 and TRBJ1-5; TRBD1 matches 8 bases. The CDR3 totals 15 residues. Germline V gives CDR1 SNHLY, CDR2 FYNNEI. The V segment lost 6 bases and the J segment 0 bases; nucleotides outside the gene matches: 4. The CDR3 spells CASRPDRASNQPQHF. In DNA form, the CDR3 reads TGTGCCAGCAGACCGGACAGGGCTAGCAATCAGCCCCAGCATTTT.

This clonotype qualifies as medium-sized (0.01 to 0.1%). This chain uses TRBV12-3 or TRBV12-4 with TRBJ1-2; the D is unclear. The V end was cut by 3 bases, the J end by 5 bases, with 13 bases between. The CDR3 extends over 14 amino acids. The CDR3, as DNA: TGTGCCAGCAGTTTCGTCGGCGGGATTTATGGCTACACCTTC. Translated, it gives CASSFVGGIYGYTF.

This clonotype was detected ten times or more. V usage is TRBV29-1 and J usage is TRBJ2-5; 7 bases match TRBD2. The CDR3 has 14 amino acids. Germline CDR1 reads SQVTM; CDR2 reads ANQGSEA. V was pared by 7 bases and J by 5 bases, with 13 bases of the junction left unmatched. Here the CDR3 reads CSAAGRLASETQYF. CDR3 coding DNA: TGCAGCGCAGCCGGGAGGTTGGCGTCGGAGACCCAGTACTTC.

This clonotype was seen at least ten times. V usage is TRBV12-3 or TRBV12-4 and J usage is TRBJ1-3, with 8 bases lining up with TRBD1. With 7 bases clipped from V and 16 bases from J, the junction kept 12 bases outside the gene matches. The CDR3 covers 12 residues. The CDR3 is CASIRTGRKIYF. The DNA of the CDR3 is TGTGCCAGCATCAGGACAGGGAGGAAAATTTATTTT.

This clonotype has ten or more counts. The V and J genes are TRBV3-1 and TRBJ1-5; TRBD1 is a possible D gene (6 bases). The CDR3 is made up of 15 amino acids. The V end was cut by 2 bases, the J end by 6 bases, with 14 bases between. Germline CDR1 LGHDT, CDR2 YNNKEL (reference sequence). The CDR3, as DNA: TGTGCCAGCAGCCAATCGAGGGGAGGGGGTCAGCCCCAGCATTTT. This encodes CASSQSRGGGQPQHF.

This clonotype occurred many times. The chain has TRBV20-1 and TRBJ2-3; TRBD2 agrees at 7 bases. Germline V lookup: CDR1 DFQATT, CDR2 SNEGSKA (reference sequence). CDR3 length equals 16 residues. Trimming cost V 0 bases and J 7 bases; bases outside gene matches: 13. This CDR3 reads CSARDQRAGATYTQYF. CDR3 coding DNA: TGCAGTGCTAGAGATCAACGGGCGGGAGCGACTTATACGCAGTATTTT.

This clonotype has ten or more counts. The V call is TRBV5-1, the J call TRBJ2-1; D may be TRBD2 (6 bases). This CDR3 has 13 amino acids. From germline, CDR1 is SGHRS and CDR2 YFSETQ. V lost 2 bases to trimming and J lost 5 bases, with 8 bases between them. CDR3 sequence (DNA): TGCGCCAGCAGCTTCCGGACTAACAATGAGCAGTTCTTC. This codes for CASSFRTNNEQFF.

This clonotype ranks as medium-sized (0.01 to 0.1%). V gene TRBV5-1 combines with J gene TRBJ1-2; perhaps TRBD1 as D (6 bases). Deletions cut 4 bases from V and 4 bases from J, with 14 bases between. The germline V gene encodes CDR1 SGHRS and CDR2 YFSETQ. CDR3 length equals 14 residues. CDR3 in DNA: TGCGCCAGCAGCAAGGCAGACAGGTCCTATGGCTACACCTTC. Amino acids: CASSKADRSYGYTF.